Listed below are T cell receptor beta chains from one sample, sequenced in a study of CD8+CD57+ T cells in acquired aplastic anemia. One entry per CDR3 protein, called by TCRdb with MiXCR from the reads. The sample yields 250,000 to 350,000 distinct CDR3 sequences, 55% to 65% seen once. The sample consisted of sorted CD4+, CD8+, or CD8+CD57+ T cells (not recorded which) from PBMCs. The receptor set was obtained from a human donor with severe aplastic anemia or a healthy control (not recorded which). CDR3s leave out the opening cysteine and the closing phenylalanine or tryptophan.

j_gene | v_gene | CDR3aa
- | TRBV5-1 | ASSLATGSGETQY
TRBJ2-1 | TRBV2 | AKGPFYNEQF
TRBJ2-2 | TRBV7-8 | ASSVNRDRGTGELF
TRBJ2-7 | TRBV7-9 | ASRDTYEQY
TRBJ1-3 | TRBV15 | ATSRGNTIY
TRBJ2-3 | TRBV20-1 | SARAGTGGPTDTQY
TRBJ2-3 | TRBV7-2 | ASSLAGGPSTDTQY
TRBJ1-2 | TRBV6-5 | ASRATGGGYT
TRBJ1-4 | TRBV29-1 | SVKTGGNEKLF
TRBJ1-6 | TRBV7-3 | ASSLPQGTSPLH
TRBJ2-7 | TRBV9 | ASSVGERDPAYEQY
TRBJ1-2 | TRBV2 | ASSERHRGSTNYGYT
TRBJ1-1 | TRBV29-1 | SVANRVNTEAF
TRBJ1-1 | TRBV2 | ASSYSRGSGTGNTEAF
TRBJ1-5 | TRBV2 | ASSDEDRDLSPQH
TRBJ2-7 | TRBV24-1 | ATSVDRREQY
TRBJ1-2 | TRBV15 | ATSRDQGFPYGYT
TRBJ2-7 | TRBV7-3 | ASSLYPSGNYEQY
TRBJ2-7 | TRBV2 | ASSGEDSSYEQY
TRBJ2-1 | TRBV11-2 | ASSGTSASYNEQF
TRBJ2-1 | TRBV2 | AIVRGSYNEQF
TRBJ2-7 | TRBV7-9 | ASSSVKGGYEQY
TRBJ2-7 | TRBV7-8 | ASRRGKLDGAYEQY
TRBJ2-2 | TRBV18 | ASSPLGTGELF
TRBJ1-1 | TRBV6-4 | ASSDSPGTTEAF
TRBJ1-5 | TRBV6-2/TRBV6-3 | ASSTSKHQPQH
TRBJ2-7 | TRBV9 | ASSVGLAGGEQY